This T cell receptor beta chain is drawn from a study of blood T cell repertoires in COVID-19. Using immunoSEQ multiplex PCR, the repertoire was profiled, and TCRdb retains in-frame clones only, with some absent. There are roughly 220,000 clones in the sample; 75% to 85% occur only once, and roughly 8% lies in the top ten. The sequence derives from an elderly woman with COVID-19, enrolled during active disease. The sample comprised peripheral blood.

CDR3 in amino acids: CASSGGVKDVEKLFF. The CDR3 region has the DNA TGTGCCAGCAGTGGGGGAGTGAAGGACGTTGAAAAACTGTTTTTT. The rearrangement links TRBV2 to TRBJ1-4; D remains unclear. Germline V lookup: CDR1 SNHLY, CDR2 FYNNEI. V was shortened by 4 bases and J by 7 bases, with 16 bases between the two germline ends. The CDR3 totals 15 residues.